The rows below give T cell receptor beta chains drawn from one sample of a study. TCRdb ran MiXCR on the 5' RACE reads and lists one entry per CDR3 protein. The sample includes some 54,000 distinct CDR3 sequences, approximately 17% of them seen just once. Source material: naive CD4+ T cells sorted from blood. Receptors were obtained from a female donor with breast cancer. Each CDR3 is given with its conserved first and last residue. The order of the fields is J gene, V gene, CDR3 protein.

j_call: TRBJ2-3; v_call: TRBV7-2; cdr3_aa: CASSPNGGGTDTQYF
j_call: TRBJ2-7; v_call: TRBV12-3/TRBV12-4; cdr3_aa: CASSKRSYEQYF
j_call: TRBJ2-3; v_call: TRBV20-1; cdr3_aa: CSARDRVLATTQYF
j_call: TRBJ2-3; v_call: TRBV7-9; cdr3_aa: CASSPRISTDTQYF
j_call: TRBJ2-1; v_call: TRBV27; cdr3_aa: CASSWGQDYSYNEQFF
j_call: TRBJ2-1; v_call: TRBV20-1; cdr3_aa: CSAKAGAYNEQFF
j_call: TRBJ2-3; v_call: TRBV5-1; cdr3_aa: CASSFSGSTDTQYF
j_call: TRBJ2-2; v_call: TRBV6-1; cdr3_aa: CASSEVVDNTGELFF
j_call: TRBJ2-1; v_call: TRBV5-1; cdr3_aa: CASSLGPMGYESSYNEQFF
j_call: TRBJ1-2; v_call: TRBV3-1; cdr3_aa: CASSQAGRRAGGYTF
j_call: TRBJ2-7; v_call: TRBV7-9; cdr3_aa: CASSPPLQKDSSAYEQYF
j_call: TRBJ2-2; v_call: TRBV28; cdr3_aa: CATLRPPPSRTGELFF
j_call: TRBJ1-2; v_call: TRBV7-3; cdr3_aa: CASGLGGANYGYTF
j_call: TRBJ1-2; v_call: TRBV5-1; cdr3_aa: CASSLGVGAEWGYTF
j_call: TRBJ2-1; v_call: TRBV20-1; cdr3_aa: CSARDRTGRDEQFF
j_call: TRBJ2-7; v_call: TRBV7-8; cdr3_aa: CASSLPGGIYRGNYEQYF
j_call: TRBJ2-3; v_call: TRBV4-1; cdr3_aa: CASSQEAGSDTQYF
j_call: TRBJ2-1; v_call: TRBV7-7; cdr3_aa: CASSPSSGYNEQFF
j_call: TRBJ1-6; v_call: TRBV5-1; cdr3_aa: CASSLDGRNSPLHF
j_call: TRBJ1-5; v_call: TRBV20-1; cdr3_aa: CSASTGVRNQPQHF
j_call: TRBJ2-1; v_call: TRBV9; cdr3_aa: CASSADRLVNDNEQFF
j_call: TRBJ2-7; v_call: TRBV5-1; cdr3_aa: CASSPVTSGSLLEVSEQYF
j_call: TRBJ2-7; v_call: TRBV7-9; cdr3_aa: CASSLSRNYEQYF
j_call: TRBJ2-4; v_call: TRBV6-2/TRBV6-3; cdr3_aa: CASSYSGPIAKNIQYF
j_call: TRBJ2-5; v_call: TRBV9; cdr3_aa: CASSPQGSSGETQYF
j_call: TRBJ2-3; v_call: TRBV7-2; cdr3_aa: CASTPDTPSDTQYF
j_call: TRBJ2-4; v_call: TRBV29-1; cdr3_aa: CSVEASAKNIQYF
j_call: TRBJ1-3; v_call: TRBV9; cdr3_aa: CASSASAGASGNTVYF
j_call: TRBJ1-1; v_call: TRBV7-9; cdr3_aa: CASSLVRGLGTEAFF
j_call: TRBJ2-5; v_call: TRBV5-1; cdr3_aa: CASSAGLGNTYQETQYF
j_call: TRBJ2-3; v_call: TRBV10-3; cdr3_aa: CAISAGMEQYF
j_call: TRBJ2-3; v_call: TRBV12-3/TRBV12-4; cdr3_aa: CASTPGQNFPGTQDTQYF
j_call: TRBJ2-2; v_call: TRBV7-9; cdr3_aa: CASSSTRVGVRTGELFF
j_call: TRBJ2-4; v_call: TRBV29-1; cdr3_aa: CSVAGTSGMDKNIQYF
j_call: TRBJ2-7; v_call: TRBV7-2; cdr3_aa: CASSSQSSGSYEQYF
j_call: TRBJ2-3; v_call: TRBV7-3; cdr3_aa: CASSRMAATDTQYF
j_call: TRBJ1-1; v_call: TRBV5-1; cdr3_aa: CASSAGTGELGEAFF
j_call: TRBJ1-2; v_call: TRBV9; cdr3_aa: CASSVTTGNYGYTF
j_call: TRBJ2-7; v_call: TRBV7-8; cdr3_aa: CASSLAHRGTSGRNHEQYF
j_call: TRBJ2-2; v_call: TRBV5-1; cdr3_aa: CASSLPGAGTGELFF
j_call: TRBJ2-3; v_call: TRBV5-5; cdr3_aa: CASSPSPGYTETQYF
j_call: TRBJ2-3; v_call: TRBV27; cdr3_aa: CASSNIQGVGTDAQYF
j_call: TRBJ2-3; v_call: TRBV20-1; cdr3_aa: CSASSASGSGDTQYF
j_call: TRBJ2-2; v_call: TRBV5-1; cdr3_aa: CASSVPGRTSNTGELFF
j_call: TRBJ1-1; v_call: TRBV20-1; cdr3_aa: CSARIVGIYTEAFF
j_call: TRBJ1-2; v_call: TRBV12-3/TRBV12-4; cdr3_aa: CASSTRHRSGRGYTF
j_call: TRBJ2-3; v_call: TRBV7-2; cdr3_aa: CASSLSLATDTQYF
j_call: TRBJ1-5; v_call: TRBV6-6; cdr3_aa: CAISYSQGSQPQHF
j_call: TRBJ1-2; v_call: TRBV4-1; cdr3_aa: CASSPTWGRGANYGYTF
j_call: TRBJ1-2; v_call: TRBV6-5; cdr3_aa: CASSEQGVYGYTF
j_call: TRBJ2-3; v_call: TRBV5-1; cdr3_aa: CASSYRQIPDTQYF
j_call: TRBJ2-1; v_call: TRBV5-1; cdr3_aa: CASSLGGEQFF
j_call: TRBJ1-1; v_call: TRBV2; cdr3_aa: CASSQLGITEAFF